This T cell receptor beta chain was recovered during a study of CD4 T cells in relation to SARS-CoV-2 and coronaviruses. At the level of the study: ViraFEST: approximately eleven-day antigen culture of PBMCs, then TCR beta CDR3 sequencing. The HLA restriction of the shared crossreactive spike epitopes was mapped.

CDR3 length: 15 amino acids. CDR1 SGHAT and CDR2 FQNNGV come from the germline V gene. V gave up 7 bases and J gave up 4 bases, with 14 bases separating them. Before the COVID-19 pandemic, during about 2011-2019, CD4+ T cells were taken from unexposed donors. The cells were cultured for under 13 days before CD4+ T cells were isolated. Testing used SARS-CoV-2 S/N and four cold-coronavirus spikes on unexposed-donor CD4+ T cells, cells permitting. The protocol was immunoSEQ multiplex PCR, while the TCRdb copy is restricted to in-frame clones and leaves out a portion. The top ten hold approximately 20% of the sample, which has 30,000 or so clones, approximately 78% seen once. This clone was recorded only once. What it binds is not known.

The TCR originated in a human donor in good health. J is TRBJ2-6 and V is TRBV11-2; the D is unclear. The sequenced sample consisted of CD4+ T cells from PBMCs, cultured in vitro. The CDR3 protein is CASTQTDTGANVLTF. CDR3 nucleotide sequence: TGTGCCAGCACCCAGACCGACACCGGGGCCAACGTCCTGACTTTC.